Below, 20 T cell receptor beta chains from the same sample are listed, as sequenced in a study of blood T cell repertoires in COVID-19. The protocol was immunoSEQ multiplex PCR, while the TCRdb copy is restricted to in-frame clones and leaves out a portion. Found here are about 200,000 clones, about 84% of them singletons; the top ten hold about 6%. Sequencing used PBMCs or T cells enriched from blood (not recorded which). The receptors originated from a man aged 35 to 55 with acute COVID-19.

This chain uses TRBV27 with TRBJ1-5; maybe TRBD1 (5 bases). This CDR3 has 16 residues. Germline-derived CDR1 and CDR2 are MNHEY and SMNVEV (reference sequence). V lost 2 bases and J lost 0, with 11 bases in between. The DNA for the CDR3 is TGTGCCAGCAGTTTAGGGGCCGGTTATAGCAATCAGCCCCAGCATTTT. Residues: CASSLGAGYSNQPQHF.

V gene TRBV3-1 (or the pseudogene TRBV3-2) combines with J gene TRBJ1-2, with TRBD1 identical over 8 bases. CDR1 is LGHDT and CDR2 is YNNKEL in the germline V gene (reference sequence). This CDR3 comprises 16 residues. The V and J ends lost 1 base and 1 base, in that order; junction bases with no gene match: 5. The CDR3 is CASSQGTGRINYGYTF. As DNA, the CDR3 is TGTGCCAGCAGCCAAGGGACAGGGAGAATTAACTATGGCTACACCTTC.

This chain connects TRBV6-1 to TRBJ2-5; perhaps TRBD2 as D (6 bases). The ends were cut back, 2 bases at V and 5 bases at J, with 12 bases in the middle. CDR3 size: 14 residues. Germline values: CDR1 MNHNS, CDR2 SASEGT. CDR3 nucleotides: TGTGCCAGCAGTGAATTTGGGGGGAGGGAGACCCAGTACTTC. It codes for CASSEFGGRETQYF.

CDR3 sequence: CASSDTSGNEQFF. CDR3 sequence (DNA): TGCGCCAGCAGCGATACTAGTGGCAATGAGCAGTTCTTC. The V gene is TRBV5-1, the J gene TRBJ2-1; possibly TRBD2 for D (5 bases). Deletions cut 4 bases from V and 6 bases from J, with 11 bases between. The CDR3 consists of 13 residues. The germline V gene encodes CDR1 SGHRS and CDR2 YFSETQ.

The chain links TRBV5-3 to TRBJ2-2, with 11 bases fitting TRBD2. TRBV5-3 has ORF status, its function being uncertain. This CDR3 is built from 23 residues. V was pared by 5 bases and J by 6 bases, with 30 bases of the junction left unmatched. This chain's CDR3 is CARRAPGRRPLVAGGPEAGELFF. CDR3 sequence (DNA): TGTGCCAGAAGAGCCCCGGGTCGGAGGCCTTTGGTAGCGGGAGGGCCGGAGGCCGGGGAGCTGTTTTTT.

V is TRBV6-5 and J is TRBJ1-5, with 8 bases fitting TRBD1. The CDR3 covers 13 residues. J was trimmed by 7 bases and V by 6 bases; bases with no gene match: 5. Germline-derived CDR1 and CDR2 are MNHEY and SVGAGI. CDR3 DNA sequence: TGTGCCAGCAGGACAGGGGTCGGCCAGCCCCAGCATTTT. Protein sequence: CASRTGVGQPQHF.

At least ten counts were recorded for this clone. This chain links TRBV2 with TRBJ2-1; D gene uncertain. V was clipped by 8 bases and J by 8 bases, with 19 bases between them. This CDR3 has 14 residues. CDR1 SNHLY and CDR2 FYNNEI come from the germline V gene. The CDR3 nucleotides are TGTGCCAGCGGCCGTACCTCCTCAGGCGATGAGCAGTTCTTC. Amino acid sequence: CASGRTSSGDEQFF. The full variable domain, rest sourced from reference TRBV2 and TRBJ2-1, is EPEVTQTPSHQVTQMGQEVILRCVPISNHLYFYWYRQILGQKVEFLVSFYNNEISEKSEIFDDQFSVERPDGSNFTLKIRSTKLEDSAMYFCASGRTSSGDEQFFGPGTRLTVL.

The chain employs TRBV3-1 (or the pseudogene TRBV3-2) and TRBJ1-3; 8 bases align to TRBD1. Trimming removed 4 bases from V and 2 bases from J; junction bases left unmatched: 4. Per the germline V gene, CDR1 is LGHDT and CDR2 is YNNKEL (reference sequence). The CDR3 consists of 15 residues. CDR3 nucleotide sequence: TGTGCCAGCAGCCCGCAGGGGGCTACTGGAAACACCATATATTTT. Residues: CASSPQGATGNTIYF.

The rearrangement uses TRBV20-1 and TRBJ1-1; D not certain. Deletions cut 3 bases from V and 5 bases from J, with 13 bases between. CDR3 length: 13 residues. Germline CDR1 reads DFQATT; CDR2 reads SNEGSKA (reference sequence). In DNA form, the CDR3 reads TGCAGTGCTAGTGGGATGGAGGGAACTGAAGCTTTCTTT. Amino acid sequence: CSASGMEGTEAFF.

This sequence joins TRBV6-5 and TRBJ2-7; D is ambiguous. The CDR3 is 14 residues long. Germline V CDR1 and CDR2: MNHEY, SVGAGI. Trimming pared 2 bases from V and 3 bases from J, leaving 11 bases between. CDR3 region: CASSYTGHLYEQYF. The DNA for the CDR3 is TGTGCCAGCAGTTACACCGGTCATCTCTACGAGCAGTACTTC.

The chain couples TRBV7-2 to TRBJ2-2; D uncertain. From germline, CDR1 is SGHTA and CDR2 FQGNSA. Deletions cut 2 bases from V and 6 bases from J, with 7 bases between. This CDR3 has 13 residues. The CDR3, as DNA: TGTGCCAGCAGCTTATCCCAGGCCGGGGAGCTGTTTTTT. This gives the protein CASSLSQAGELFF.

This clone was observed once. The DNA of the CDR3 is TGTGCCACCAGTGATTCAGCGGGGGGGTCCTCTGGCACAGATACGCAGTATTTT. This translates into CATSDSAGGSSGTDTQYF. The chain combines TRBV24-1 with TRBJ2-3, with TRBD2 matching 10 bases. Germline CDR1 is KGHDR and CDR2 is SFDVKD. The CDR3 covers 18 residues. The trim removed 2 bases at V and 1 base at J, leaving 8 bases unmatched.

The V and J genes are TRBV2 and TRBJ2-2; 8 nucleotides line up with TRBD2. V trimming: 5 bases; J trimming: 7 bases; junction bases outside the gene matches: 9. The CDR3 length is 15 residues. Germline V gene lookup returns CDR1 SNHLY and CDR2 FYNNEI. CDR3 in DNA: TGTGCCAGCAGTTCCAGCGGGAGTTTAGGCGGGGAGCTGTTTTTT. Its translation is CASSSSGSLGGELFF.

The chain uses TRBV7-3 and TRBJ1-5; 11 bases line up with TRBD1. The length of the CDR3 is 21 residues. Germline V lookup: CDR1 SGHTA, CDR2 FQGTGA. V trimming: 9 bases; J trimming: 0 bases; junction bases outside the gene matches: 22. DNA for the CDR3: TGTGCCAGGATGCGGGGACAGGGACAGGGGGAAGCGCACTATAGCAATCAGCCCCAGCATTTT. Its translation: CARMRGQGQGEAHYSNQPQHF.

The CDR3 region is CASSRGIELAEAFF. The CDR3 DNA sequence: TGTGCCAGCAGCCGCGGAATCGAGTTGGCTGAAGCTTTCTTT. This rearrangement joins TRBV13 to TRBJ1-1; no reliable D call. This CDR3 comprises 14 residues. Germline V gene lookup returns CDR1 PRHDT and CDR2 FYEKMQ (reference sequence). V lost 5 bases and J lost 6, with 16 bases in between.

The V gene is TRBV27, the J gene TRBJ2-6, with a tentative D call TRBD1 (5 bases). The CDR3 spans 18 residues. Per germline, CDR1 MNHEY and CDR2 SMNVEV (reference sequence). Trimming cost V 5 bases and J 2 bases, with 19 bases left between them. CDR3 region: CASSLHRQGDTGANVLTF. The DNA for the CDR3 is TGTGCCAGCAGTCTCCACCGGCAGGGTGACACTGGGGCCAACGTCCTGACTTTC.

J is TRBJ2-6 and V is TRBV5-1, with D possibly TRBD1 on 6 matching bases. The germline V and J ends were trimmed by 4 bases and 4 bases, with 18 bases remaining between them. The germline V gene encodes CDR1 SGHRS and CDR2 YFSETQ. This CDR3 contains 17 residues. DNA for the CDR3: TGCGCCAGCAGCCAAGAACCGTCAGGGACAGGGGCCAACGTCCTGACTTTC. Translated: CASSQEPSGTGANVLTF.

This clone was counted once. CDR3 sequence: CASSQAWGGTGNEQYF. CDR3 DNA sequence: TGCGCCAGCAGCCAAGCGTGGGGCGGGACAGGGAACGAGCAGTACTTC. The chain is built from TRBV4-1 and TRBJ2-7, with TRBD1 identical over 9 bases. Looked up from germline, CDR1 is MGHRA and CDR2 is YSYEKL. The CDR3 loop spans 16 amino acids. V was pared by 1 base and J by 5 bases, with 9 bases of the junction left unmatched.

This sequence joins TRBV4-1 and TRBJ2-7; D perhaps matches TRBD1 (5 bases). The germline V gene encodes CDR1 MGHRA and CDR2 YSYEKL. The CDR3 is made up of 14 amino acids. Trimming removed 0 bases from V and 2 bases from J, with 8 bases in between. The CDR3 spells CASSQDGQTYEQYF. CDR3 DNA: TGCGCCAGCAGCCAAGATGGACAAACCTACGAGCAGTACTTC.

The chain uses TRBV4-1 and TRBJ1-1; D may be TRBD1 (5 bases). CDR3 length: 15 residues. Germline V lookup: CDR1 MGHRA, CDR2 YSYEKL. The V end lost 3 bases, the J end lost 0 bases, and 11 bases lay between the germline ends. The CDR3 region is CASSHPGSMNTEAFF. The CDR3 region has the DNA TGCGCCAGCAGCCACCCAGGGTCGATGAACACTGAAGCTTTCTTT.